This T cell receptor beta chain was sequenced in a study of T-cell memory formation after mild COVID-19. Study observations and caveats: CD4/CD8 balance held among clones contracting day 15 to 85, and later expanders leaned CD4+. Researchers could not confirm that second-wave clones peaking on day 37 targeted SARS-CoV-2.

In TCRdb, the 5' RACE reads were re-called with MiXCR into one record per CDR3 protein. The data show under 350,000 distinct CDR3 sequences, roughly 16% seen once. This clonotype was observed many times. Its antigen remains unknown. Trimming stripped 3 bases from V and 0 bases from J, with 7 bases between. CDR3 length: 14 amino acids. This sequence joins TRBV12-3 or TRBV12-4 and TRBJ2-3, with no clear D. The specimen sequenced was PBMCs or a T cell subset sorted from them (not recorded which). The clonotype comes from a man aged 18 to 30 who had mild COVID-19 (a few samples of this study predate the infection). Cell type and time point are not known. As DNA, the CDR3 is TGTGCCAGCAGTTTGGGCCCTAGCACAGATACGCAGTATTTT. Translating it yields CASSLGPSTDTQYF.